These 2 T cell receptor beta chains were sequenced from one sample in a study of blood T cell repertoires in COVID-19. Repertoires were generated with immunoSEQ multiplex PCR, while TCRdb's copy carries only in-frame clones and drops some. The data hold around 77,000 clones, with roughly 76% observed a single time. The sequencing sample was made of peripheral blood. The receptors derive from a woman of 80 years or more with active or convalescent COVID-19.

CDR3 region: CASSQDRDYEQYF. CDR3 bases: TGCGCCAGCAGCCAAGACAGGGACTACGAGCAGTACTTC. V usage is TRBV4-3 and J usage is TRBJ2-7; perhaps TRBD1 as D (5 bases). The germline V and J ends were trimmed by 0 bases and 3 bases, with 6 bases remaining between them. This CDR3 has 13 amino acids. Per germline, CDR1 LGHNA and CDR2 YSLEER.

Here the CDR3 DNA reads TGTGCCAGCTCTGGGTCACAGGGATTGTTCTCACCCCTCCACTTT. Protein product: CASSGSQGLFSPLHF. The V call is TRBV18, the J call TRBJ1-6, with D maybe TRBD1 (6 bases). V was clipped by 6 bases and J by 10 bases, with 19 bases between them. The germline V gene encodes CDR1 KGHSH and CDR2 LQKENI. This CDR3 has 15 amino acids.